This T cell receptor beta chain was found in a study of CD8+CD57+ T cells in acquired aplastic anemia. Whole-study findings and limits: Found in both controls and patients were approximately 29 CD8+ CDR3 sequences. Between the patient and control groups, CD8+ Simpson's diversity did not differ significantly.

Per the germline V gene, CDR1 is SNHLY and CDR2 is FYNNEI. This CDR3 is built from 13 residues. Patients selected for sequencing had displayed CD8+CD57+ cell expansion by flow cytometry. As regards this clonotype: Its antigen is unknown. Germline and junction disagree at one end, which may indicate a read error.

Profiles of TCR beta VDJ and CDR3 were generated from a genomic DNA template. In TCRdb, the reads were re-called with MiXCR into one record per CDR3 protein. The sample carries 270,000 or so distinct CDR3 sequences, approximately 79% recorded once. The sequenced material came from sorted CD4+, CD8+, or CD8+CD57+ T cells (not recorded which) from PBMCs. This receptor was identified in a human donor with aplastic anemia. The chain combines TRBV2 with TRBJ2-7; 8 nucleotides match TRBD2. The CDR3 coding sequence is TGCGCCAGCAGCGACGCGGGGGGCTATGAGCAGTACTTC. As protein: CASSDAGGYEQYF.